The rows below give T cell receptor beta chains drawn from one sample of a study of shared clonotypes between healthy human individuals. Only in-frame clones appear in the TCRdb table, and some are missing; sequencing was by immunoSEQ multiplex PCR. The sample lists roughly 1,800,000 clones, roughly 95% seen once, with less than 1.5% in the top ten. Sequenced material: naive CD8+ T cells sorted from blood. The source of these receptors is a young man in good health. Each CDR3 is given with its conserved first and last residue. Each record gives: J gene, V gene, D gene, CDR3 protein, CDR3 DNA. The D gene is left open where the match is weak.

j_gene: TRBJ2-2
v_gene: TRBV5-4
d_gene: NA
CDR3aa: CASSLWLEGELFF
CDR3nt: TGTGCCAGCAGCTTGTGGCTTGAGGGGGAGCTGTTTTTT

j_gene: TRBJ2-1
v_gene: TRBV5-8
d_gene: TRBD1
CDR3aa: CASSSGQGAYNEQFF
CDR3nt: TGTGCCAGCAGCTCCGGACAGGGGGCCTACAATGAGCAGTTCTTC

j_gene: TRBJ2-7
v_gene: TRBV5-1
d_gene: NA
CDR3aa: CASHAGARYEQYF
CDR3nt: TGCGCCAGCCACGCCGGGGCTCGATACGAGCAGTACTTC

j_gene: TRBJ2-7
v_gene: TRBV7-9
d_gene: TRBD1
CDR3aa: CASSGQGAYEQYF
CDR3nt: TGTGCCAGCAGCGGACAGGGCGCCTACGAGCAGTACTTC

j_gene: TRBJ1-2
v_gene: TRBV28
d_gene: NA
CDR3aa: CASSFPAAINYGYTF
CDR3nt: TGTGCCAGCAGTTTCCCGGCAGCGATTAACTATGGCTACACCTTC

j_gene: TRBJ2-7
v_gene: TRBV28
d_gene: TRBD2
CDR3aa: CASTPSGGSYEQYF
CDR3nt: TGTGCCAGCACCCCTAGCGGGGGCTCCTACGAGCAGTACTTC

j_gene: TRBJ2-7
v_gene: TRBV6-5
d_gene: TRBD2
CDR3aa: CASTRTSGGYEQYF
CDR3nt: TGTGCCAGCACTCGGACTAGCGGGGGATACGAGCAGTACTTC

j_gene: TRBJ2-1
v_gene: TRBV5-1
d_gene: TRBD2
CDR3aa: CASSYSSGGTDNEQFF
CDR3nt: TGCGCCAGCAGCTACTCTAGCGGGGGGACCGACAATGAGCAGTTCTTC

j_gene: TRBJ1-2
v_gene: TRBV4-1
d_gene: TRBD1
CDR3aa: CASSQERGQGHGYTF
CDR3nt: TGCGCCAGCAGCCAAGAGAGGGGACAGGGTCATGGCTACACCTTC

j_gene: TRBJ2-3
v_gene: TRBV5-1
d_gene: NA
CDR3aa: CASSAQGLGTDTQYF
CDR3nt: TGCGCCAGCAGCGCACAGGGTTTAGGCACAGATACGCAGTATTTT

j_gene: TRBJ2-3
v_gene: TRBV6-6
d_gene: TRBD2
CDR3aa: CASTWTSAVPGDTQYF
CDR3nt: TGTGCCAGTACCTGGACTAGCGCCGTTCCGGGGGATACGCAGTATTTT